This record looks at one TCR beta chain sequence and its context. Germline CDR1 and CDR2: MNHEY and SVGAGI. The CDR3 length is 16 residues. Between the trimmed V and J ends, which lost 2 bases and 0 bases, there was a span of 13 bases. This record comes from a study of blood T cell repertoires in COVID-19. Turning to the study itself: T cells, B-cell-depleted T cells, or PBMCs supplied cDNA or gDNA.

The method was immunoSEQ multiplex PCR; TCRdb's version includes in-frame clones alone and lacks a portion of them. The sample contains about 270,000 clones, around 85% of which appear only once. V is TRBV6-5 and J is TRBJ1-1, with D perhaps matching TRBD1 (5 bases). The TCR originated in a human donor with COVID-19, enrolled during active disease. The donor label of this sample is uncertain. Sequencing was performed on peripheral blood. DNA of the CDR3: TGTGCCAGCAGTTACCCCACACGGGGGATGAACACTGAAGCTTTCTTT. Translated, it gives CASSYPTRGMNTEAFF.